This T cell receptor beta chain was found in a study of vaccination effects on CD4 cells after COVID-19. This CDR3 has 13 residues. V lost 5 bases and J lost 2, with 9 bases in between. Looked up from germline, CDR1 is MNHEY and CDR2 is SVGEGT. In the ViraFEST assay, antigen-specific CD4+ clonotypes were identified by expansion after peptide-pool stimulation. It was after around 10 days of culture that CD4+ T cells were isolated. PCR confirmed that the person was infected with SARS-CoV-2 between March and December 2020. This clone came up a few times. Its specificity is not known. Some clones are missing from TCRdb's copy, which holds only in-frame ones; the method was immunoSEQ multiplex PCR. The sample holds 35,000 to 55,000 clones, approximately 70% seen once.

The sample consisted of CD4+ T cells from PBMCs cultured with a peptide pool, taken before COVID-19 vaccination. The chain is built from TRBV6-2 or TRBV6-3 and TRBJ1-2, with D unresolved. The source is a human donor who had a prior SARS-CoV-2 infection. The CDR3 sequence: CASSRAPNYGYTF. The CDR3 DNA is TGTGCCAGCAGTAGAGCACCCAACTATGGCTACACCTTC.